Listed below are T cell receptor beta chains from one sample, sequenced in a study of cytomegalovirus exposure and HLA in healthy donors. Profiled with immunoSEQ multiplex PCR; TCRdb holds only in-frame clones, not every one. The sample holds approximately 180,000 clones, just under 85% seen once. Sequencing was done on a sample of PBMCs. These receptors came from a girl aged 5-17 years in good health and CMV-seropositive. CDR3s include the opening cysteine and the closing phenylalanine or tryptophan. A D gene is named only where the DNA matches it firmly. Size values are once, few and many counts, or a class for expanded clones, and some rows have none.

>-|TRBV5-1|TRBJ2-7|-
CASSLEGAQVYEQYF
TGCGCCAGCAGCTTGGAAGGGGCCCAGGTCTACGAGCAGTACTTC
>-|TRBV14|TRBJ2-5|-
CASSHSRFSETQYF
TGTGCCAGCAGTCACAGCAGGTTCTCGGAGACCCAGTACTTC
>few|TRBV4-1|TRBJ1-1|-
CASSVRVPMNTEAFF
TGCGCCAGCAGCGTCCGGGTCCCTATGAACACTGAAGCTTTCTTT
>-|TRBV7-6|TRBJ1-1|-
CASSLDMNTEAFF
TGTGCCAGCAGCTTAGACATGAACACTGAAGCTTTCTTT
>-|TRBV7-3|TRBJ2-4|-
CASSPGQGKNIQYF
TGTGCCAGCAGCCCGGGTCAGGGGAAAAACATTCAGTACTTC
>-|TRBV10-1|TRBJ2-4|-
CASSGSDKTKNIQYF
TGCGCCAGCAGTGGGTCGGACAAAACCAAAAACATTCAGTACTTC
>-|TRBV19|TRBJ1-2|TRBD1
CASSPRGQVGYTF
TGTGCCAGTAGTCCCAGGGGGCAGGTTGGCTACACCTTC
>-|TRBV6-1|TRBJ1-1|-
CASSQQGPGTEAFF
TGTGCCAGCAGTCAACAGGGCCCAGGGACTGAAGCTTTCTTT
>-|TRBV7-9|TRBJ1-2|TRBD1
CASTETGTGGYTF
TGTGCCAGCACCGAAACAGGGACAGGCGGCTACACCTTC
>-|TRBV11-3|TRBJ2-1|-
CASSSPGADEQFF
TGTGCCAGCAGCTCACCAGGGGCCGATGAGCAGTTCTTC
>-|TRBV19|TRBJ2-1|TRBD1
CASRKPGTGAYNEQFF
TGTGCCAGTAGGAAGCCCGGGACAGGGGCCTACAATGAGCAGTTCTTC
>-|TRBV28|TRBJ1-1|-
CASSPLMDSMNTEAFF
TGTGCCAGCAGTCCTTTGATGGACAGTATGAACACTGAAGCTTTCTTT
>-|TRBV10-1|TRBJ2-5|TRBD1
CASSESTGEEETQYF
TGCGCCAGCAGTGAGTCGACAGGGGAGGAGGAGACCCAGTACTTC
>-|TRBV11-1|TRBJ2-3|TRBD2
CASSLAERGAGGDTQYF
TGTGCCAGCAGCTTAGCGGAGCGGGGGGCCGGGGGAGATACGCAGTATTTT
>-|TRBV9|TRBJ1-1|-
CASSVATGNTEAFF
TGTGCCAGCAGCGTAGCCACGGGAAACACTGAAGCTTTCTTT
>few|TRBV21-1|TRBJ2-5|-
CASNYRGLRVWETQYF
TGTGCCAGCAACTACAGGGGCTTAAGGGTGTGGGAGACCCAGTACTTC
>-|TRBV6-1|TRBJ1-5|-
CASSELPRIPSNQPQHF
TGTGCCAGCAGTGAACTCCCCAGAATTCCTAGCAATCAGCCCCAGCATTTT
>-|TRBV2|TRBJ2-2|TRBD1
CASRRGQRNTGELFF
TGTGCCAGCAGGAGGGGACAGCGGAACACCGGGGAGCTGTTTTTT
>-|TRBV19|TRBJ1-5|TRBD1
CASSQGTGGHQPQHF
TGTGCCAGTAGTCAAGGGACAGGGGGGCATCAGCCCCAGCATTTT
>-|TRBV13|TRBJ1-3|TRBD1
CASSLWRGPGNTIYF
TGTGCCAGCAGCTTATGGAGGGGGCCTGGAAACACCATATATTTT
>few|TRBV4-1|TRBJ1-6|-
CASSQGAPGSPLHF
TGCGCCAGCAGCCAGGGGGCCCCGGGTTCACCCCTCCACTTT
>-|TRBV9|TRBJ1-2|TRBD1
CASSVGQANYGYTF
TGTGCCAGCAGCGTGGGACAGGCTAACTATGGCTACACCTTC
>-|TRBV6-5|TRBJ2-7|-
CASSCTGSYEQYF
TGTGCCAGCAGCTGCACGGGCTCCTACGAGCAGTACTTC
>few|TRBV6-1|TRBJ1-4|-
CASISRRNEKLFF
TGTGCCAGCATCTCCCGGAGGAATGAAAAACTGTTTTTT
>-|TRBV2|TRBJ1-2|TRBD1
CASRLQGYGYTF
TGTGCCAGCAGGTTACAGGGGTATGGCTACACCTTC
>-|TRBV7-9|TRBJ2-3|TRBD2
CASSSSELAGGPDTQYF
TGTGCCAGCAGCTCTTCCGAGCTTGCGGGGGGCCCAGATACGCAGTATTTT
>few|TRBV10-1|TRBJ1-1|-
CASSESRAGVYFGTEAFF
TGCGCCAGCAGTGAGTCGAGGGCAGGGGTGTATTTTGGCACTGAAGCTTTCTTT
>-|TRBV11-3|TRBJ2-3|TRBD1
CASSLGQGETDTQYF
TGTGCCAGCAGCTTAGGCCAGGGGGAAACAGATACGCAGTATTTT
>-|TRBV7-9|TRBJ1-1|TRBD1
CASSDREDTEAFF
TGTGCCAGCAGTGACAGGGAGGACACTGAAGCTTTCTTT
>-|TRBV9|TRBJ2-1|TRBD1
CASSSRDRTYNEQFF
TGTGCCAGCAGCTCCCGGGACAGAACTTACAATGAGCAGTTCTTC